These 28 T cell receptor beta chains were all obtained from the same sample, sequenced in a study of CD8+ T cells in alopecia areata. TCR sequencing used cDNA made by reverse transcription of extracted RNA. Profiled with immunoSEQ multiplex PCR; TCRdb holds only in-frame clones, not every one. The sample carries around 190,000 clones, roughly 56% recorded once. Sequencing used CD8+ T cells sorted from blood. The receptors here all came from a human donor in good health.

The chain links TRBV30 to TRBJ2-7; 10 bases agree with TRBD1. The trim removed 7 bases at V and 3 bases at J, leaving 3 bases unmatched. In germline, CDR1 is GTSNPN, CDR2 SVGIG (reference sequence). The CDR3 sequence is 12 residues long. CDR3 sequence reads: CAFGQGVYEQYF. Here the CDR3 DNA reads TGTGCCTTCGGACAGGGGGTCTACGAGCAGTACTTC.

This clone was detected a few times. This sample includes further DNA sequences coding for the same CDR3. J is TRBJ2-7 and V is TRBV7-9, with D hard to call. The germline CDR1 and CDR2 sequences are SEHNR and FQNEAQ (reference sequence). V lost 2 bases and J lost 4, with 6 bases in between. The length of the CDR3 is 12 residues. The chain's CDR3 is CASSLLGYEQYF. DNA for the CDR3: TGTGCCAGCAGCTTATTGGGTTACGAGCAGTACTTC. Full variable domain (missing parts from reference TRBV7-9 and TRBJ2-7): DTGVSQNPRHKITKRGQNVTFRCDPISEHNRLYWYRQTLGQGPEFLTYFQNEAQLEKSRLLSDRFSAERPKGSFSTLEIQRTEQGDSAMYLCASSLLGYEQYFGPGTRLTVT.

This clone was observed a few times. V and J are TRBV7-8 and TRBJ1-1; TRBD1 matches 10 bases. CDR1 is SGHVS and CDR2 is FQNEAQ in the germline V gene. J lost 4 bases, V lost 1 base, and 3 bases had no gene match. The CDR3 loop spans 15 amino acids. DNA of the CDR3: TGTGCCAGCAGCTTAGAGGACAGGGGGGGCACTGAAGCTTTCTTT. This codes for CASSLEDRGGTEAFF.

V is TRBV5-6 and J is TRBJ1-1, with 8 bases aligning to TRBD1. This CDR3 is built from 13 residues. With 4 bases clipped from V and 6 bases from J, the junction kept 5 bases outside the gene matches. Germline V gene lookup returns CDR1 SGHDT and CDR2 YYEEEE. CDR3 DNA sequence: TGTGCCAGCAGCCTGGGGACAGGCGCTGAAGCTTTCTTT. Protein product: CASSLGTGAEAFF.

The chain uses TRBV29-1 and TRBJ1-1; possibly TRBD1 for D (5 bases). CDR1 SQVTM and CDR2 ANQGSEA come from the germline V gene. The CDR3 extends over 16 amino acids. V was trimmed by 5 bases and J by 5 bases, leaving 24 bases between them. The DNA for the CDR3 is TGCAGCGTTCCCTCCCTTTCTGCGGGGGGTGGAACTGAAGCTTTCTTT. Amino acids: CSVPSLSAGGGTEAFF.

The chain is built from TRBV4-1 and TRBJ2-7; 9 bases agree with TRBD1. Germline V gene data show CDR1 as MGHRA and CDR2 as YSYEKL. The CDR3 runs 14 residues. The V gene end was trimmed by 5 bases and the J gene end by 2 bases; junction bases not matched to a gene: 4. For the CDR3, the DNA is TGCGCCAGCAGCACCGGGACAGGGACCTACGAGCAGTACTTC. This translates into CASSTGTGTYEQYF.

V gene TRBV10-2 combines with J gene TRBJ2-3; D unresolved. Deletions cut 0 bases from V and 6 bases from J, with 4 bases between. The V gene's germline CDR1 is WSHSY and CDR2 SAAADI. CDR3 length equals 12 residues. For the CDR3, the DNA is TGCGCCAGCAGTGAGTCGGAGGATACGCAGTATTTT. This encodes CASSESEDTQYF.

This CDR3 reads CASSATGTGGTEAFF. CDR3 DNA: TGTGCCAGCAGCGCCACCGGGACAGGAGGTACTGAAGCTTTCTTT. The rearrangement links TRBV9 to TRBJ1-1, with 8 positions matching TRBD1. CDR1 is SGDLS, CDR2 YYNGEE, per germline. J gave up 5 bases and V 3 bases, and 9 bases lay outside the gene matches. This CDR3 is built from 15 residues.

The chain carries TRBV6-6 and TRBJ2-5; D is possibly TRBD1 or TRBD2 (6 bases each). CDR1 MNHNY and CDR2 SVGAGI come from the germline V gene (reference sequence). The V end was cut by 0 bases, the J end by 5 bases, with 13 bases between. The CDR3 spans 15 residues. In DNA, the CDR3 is TGTGCCAGCAGTTACTCGCGGGACACAGGGGAGACCCAGTACTTC. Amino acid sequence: CASSYSRDTGETQYF.

DNA for the CDR3: TGTGCCAGCAGTTTAGGGACAGATCAAGAGACCCAGTACTTC. Protein product: CASSLGTDQETQYF. This chain links TRBV27 with TRBJ2-5; 7 bases line up with TRBD1. The CDR3 extends over 14 amino acids. Germline assignment: CDR1 MNHEY and CDR2 SMNVEV (reference sequence). The junction had 2 bases not matched to a gene; V was cut back by 2 bases and J by 2 bases.

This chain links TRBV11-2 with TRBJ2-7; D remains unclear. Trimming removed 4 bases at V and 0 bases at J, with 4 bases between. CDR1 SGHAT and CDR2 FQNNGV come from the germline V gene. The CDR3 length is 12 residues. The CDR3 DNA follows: TGTGCCAGCAGCTCCCACTCCTACGAGCAGTACTTC. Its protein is CASSSHSYEQYF. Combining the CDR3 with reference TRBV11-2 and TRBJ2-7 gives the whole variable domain EAGVAQSPRYKIIEKRQSVAFWCNPISGHATLYWYQQILGQGPKLLIQFQNNGVVDDSQLPKDRFSAERLKGVDSTLKIQPAKLEDSAVYLCASSSHSYEQYFGPGTRLTVT.

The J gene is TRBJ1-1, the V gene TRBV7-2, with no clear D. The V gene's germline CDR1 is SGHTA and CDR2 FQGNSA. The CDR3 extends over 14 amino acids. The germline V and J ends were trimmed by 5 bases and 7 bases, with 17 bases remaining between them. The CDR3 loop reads CASSLPGGSSEAFF. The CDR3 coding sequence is TGTGCCAGCAGCCTCCCCGGCGGATCGAGTGAAGCTTTCTTT. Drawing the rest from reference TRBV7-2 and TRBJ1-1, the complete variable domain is GAGVSQSPSNKVTEKGKDVELRCDPISGHTALYWYRQSLGQGLEFLIYFQGNSAPDKSGLPSDRFSAERTGGSVSTLTIQRTQQEDSAVYLCASSLPGGSSEAFFGQGTRLTVV.

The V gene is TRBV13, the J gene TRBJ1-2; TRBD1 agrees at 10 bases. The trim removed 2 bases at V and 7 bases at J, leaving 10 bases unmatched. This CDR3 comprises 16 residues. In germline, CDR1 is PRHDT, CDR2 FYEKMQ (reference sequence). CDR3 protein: CASSLPRGTGDSGYTF. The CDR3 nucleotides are TGTGCCAGCAGCTTACCCCGCGGGACAGGGGACTCTGGCTACACCTTC.

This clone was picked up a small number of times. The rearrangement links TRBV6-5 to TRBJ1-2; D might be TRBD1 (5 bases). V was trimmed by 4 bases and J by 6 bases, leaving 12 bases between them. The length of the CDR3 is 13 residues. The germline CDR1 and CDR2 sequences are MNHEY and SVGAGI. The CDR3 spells CASSSGGGDGYTF. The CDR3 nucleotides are TGTGCCAGCAGTTCCGGGGGAGGAGATGGCTACACCTTC.

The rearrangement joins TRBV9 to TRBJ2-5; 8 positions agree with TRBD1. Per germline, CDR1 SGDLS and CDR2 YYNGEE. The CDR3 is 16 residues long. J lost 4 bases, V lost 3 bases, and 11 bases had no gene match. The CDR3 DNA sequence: TGTGCCAGCAGCGGCGGCGAACAGGGGGGCGGAGAGACCCAGTACTTC. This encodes CASSGGEQGGGETQYF.

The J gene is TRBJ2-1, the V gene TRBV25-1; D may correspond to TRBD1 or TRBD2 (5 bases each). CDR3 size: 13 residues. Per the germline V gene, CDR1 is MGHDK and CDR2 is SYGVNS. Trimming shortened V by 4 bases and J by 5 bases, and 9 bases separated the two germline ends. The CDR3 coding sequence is TGTGCCAGCAGTGTGGGACGGAACAATGAGCAGTTCTTC. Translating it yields CASSVGRNNEQFF.

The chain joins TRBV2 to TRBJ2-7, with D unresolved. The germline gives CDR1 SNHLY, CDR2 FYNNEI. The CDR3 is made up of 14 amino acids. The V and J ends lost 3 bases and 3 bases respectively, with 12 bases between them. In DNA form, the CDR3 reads TGTGCCAGCAGTGATTGGCAGAAGAGCTACGAGCAGTACTTC. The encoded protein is CASSDWQKSYEQYF.

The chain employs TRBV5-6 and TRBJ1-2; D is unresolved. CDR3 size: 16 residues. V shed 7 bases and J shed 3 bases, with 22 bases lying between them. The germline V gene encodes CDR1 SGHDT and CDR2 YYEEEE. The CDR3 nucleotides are TGTGCCAGCGGGGAGCCGAGGGTAGGGCGCGACTATGGCTACACCTTC. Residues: CASGEPRVGRDYGYTF.

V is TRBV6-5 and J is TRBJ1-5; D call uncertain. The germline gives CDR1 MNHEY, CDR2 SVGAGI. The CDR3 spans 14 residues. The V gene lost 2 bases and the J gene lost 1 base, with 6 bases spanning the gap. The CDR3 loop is CASSYGPSNQPQHF. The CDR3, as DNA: TGTGCCAGCAGTTACGGGCCCAGCAATCAGCCCCAGCATTTT.

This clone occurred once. The CDR3 DNA reads TGTGCCAGCAGCTCCTCGGGGGAAGCAGGATCACCCCTCCACTTT. The encoded protein is CASSSSGEAGSPLHF. The rearrangement links TRBV7-9 to TRBJ1-6; possible D gene TRBD1, 5 bases. V was shortened by 4 bases and J by 10 bases, with 17 bases between the two germline ends. Germline V lookup: CDR1 SEHNR, CDR2 FQNEAQ (reference sequence). CDR3 length: 15 residues. Variable domain in full (rest from reference TRBV7-9 and TRBJ1-6): DTGVSQNPRHKITKRGQNVTFRCDPISEHNRLYWYRQTLGQGPEFLTYFQNEAQLEKSRLLSDRFSAERPKGSFSTLEIQRTEQGDSAMYLCASSSSGEAGSPLHFGNGTRLTVT.

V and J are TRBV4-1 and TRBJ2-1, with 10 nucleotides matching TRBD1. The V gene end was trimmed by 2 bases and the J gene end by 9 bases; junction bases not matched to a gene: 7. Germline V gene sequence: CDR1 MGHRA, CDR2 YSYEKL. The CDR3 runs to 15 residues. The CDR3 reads CASSQQDRGTGEQFF. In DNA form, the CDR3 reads TGCGCCAGCAGCCAACAGGACAGGGGGACGGGTGAGCAGTTCTTC.

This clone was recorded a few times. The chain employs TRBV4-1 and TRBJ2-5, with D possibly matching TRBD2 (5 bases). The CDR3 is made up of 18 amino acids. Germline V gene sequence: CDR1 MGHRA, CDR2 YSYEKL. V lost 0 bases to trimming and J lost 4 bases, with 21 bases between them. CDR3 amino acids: CASSQEALGGTATETQYF. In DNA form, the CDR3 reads TGCGCCAGCAGCCAAGAAGCCTTAGGAGGAACCGCTACAGAGACCCAGTACTTC.

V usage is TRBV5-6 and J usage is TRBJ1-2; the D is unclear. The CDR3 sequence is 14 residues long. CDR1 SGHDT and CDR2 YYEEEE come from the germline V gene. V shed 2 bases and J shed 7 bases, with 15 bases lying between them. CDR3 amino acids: CASSLSQSLAGYTF. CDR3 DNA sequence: TGTGCCAGCAGCTTATCTCAATCCCTGGCTGGCTACACCTTC.

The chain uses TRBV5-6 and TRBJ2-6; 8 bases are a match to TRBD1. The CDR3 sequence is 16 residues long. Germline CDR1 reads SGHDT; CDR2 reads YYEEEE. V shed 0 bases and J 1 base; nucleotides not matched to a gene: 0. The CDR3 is CASSLGTGSGANVLTF. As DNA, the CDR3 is TGTGCCAGCAGCTTGGGGACAGGGTCTGGGGCCAACGTCCTGACTTTC.

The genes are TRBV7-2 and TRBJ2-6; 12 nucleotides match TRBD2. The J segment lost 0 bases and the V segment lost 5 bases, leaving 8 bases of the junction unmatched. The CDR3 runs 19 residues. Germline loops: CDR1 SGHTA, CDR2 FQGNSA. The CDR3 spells CASSPRTSGVPSGANVLTF. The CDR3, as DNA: TGTGCCAGCAGCCCCCGGACTAGCGGGGTCCCCTCTGGGGCCAACGTCCTGACTTTC.

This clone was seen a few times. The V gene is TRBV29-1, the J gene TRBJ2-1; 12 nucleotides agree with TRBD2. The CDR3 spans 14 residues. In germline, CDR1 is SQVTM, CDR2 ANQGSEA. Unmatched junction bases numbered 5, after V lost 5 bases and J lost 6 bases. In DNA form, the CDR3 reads TGCAGCGTTCCTCCTAGCGGGGGGGGCAATGAGCAGTTCTTC. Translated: CSVPPSGGGNEQFF.

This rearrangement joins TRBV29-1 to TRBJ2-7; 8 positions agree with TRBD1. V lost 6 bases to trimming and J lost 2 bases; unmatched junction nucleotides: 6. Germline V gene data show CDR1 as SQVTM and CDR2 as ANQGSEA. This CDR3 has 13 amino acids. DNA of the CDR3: TGCAGCGTCCTTGGACAGGGACCCTACGAGCAGTACTTC. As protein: CSVLGQGPYEQYF.

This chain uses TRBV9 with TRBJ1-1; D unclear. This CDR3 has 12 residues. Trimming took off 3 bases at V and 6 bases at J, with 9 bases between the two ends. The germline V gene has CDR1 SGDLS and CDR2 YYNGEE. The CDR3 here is CASSGSEAEAFF. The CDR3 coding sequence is TGTGCCAGCAGCGGTAGTGAGGCTGAAGCTTTCTTT.